The entry below gives a single T cell receptor (beta chain) sequence along with its context. The data belong to a study of blood T cell repertoires in COVID-19. Study summary: The study drew acute and convalescent COVID-19 samples from the United States, Italy and Spain.

In the original analysis: Amplification of reference gene primers was used by the study to estimate nucleated cell counts. Method: immunoSEQ multiplex PCR; TCRdb's copy keeps in-frame clones and lacks some. That table supplies the V and J calls and clone size; D and trimming were determined from the DNA. The top ten hold roughly 4.2% of the sample, which has roughly 84,000 clones, about 79% seen once. Trimming removed 4 bases from V and 5 bases from J; junction bases left unmatched: 11. Germline V gene lookup returns CDR1 SGHRS and CDR2 YFSETQ. This CDR3 comprises 16 residues. The receptor was derived from a woman between 45 and 60 years old with acute or convalescent COVID-19. The specimen sequenced was peripheral blood. The gene calls are TRBV5-1 and TRBJ2-3, with 9 nucleotides matching TRBD1. The chain's CDR3 is CASSTGTGTGIDTQYF. CDR3 in DNA: TGCGCCAGCAGCACCGGGACAGGGACGGGAATAGATACGCAGTATTTT.